The text below deals with one T cell receptor beta chain. Its antigen remains unidentified. The data derive from a study of T cells in localized non-small cell lung cancer. CDR3 length: 15 residues. The V gene end was trimmed by 2 bases and the J gene end by 6 bases; junction bases not matched to a gene: 5. In germline, CDR1 is SGHTS, CDR2 YDEGEE. Study results and caveats: Of the tissues analyzed, uninvolved adjacent lung showed maximal T cell clonality, greater than tumor.

Sequenced by immunoSEQ multiplex PCR; TCRdb stores in-frame clones only, minus some. Counted here are roughly 25,000 clones, roughly four fifths occurring once; the ten biggest clones make up approximately 4.4%. The starting material was PBMCs, obtained before any cancer treatment. The chain couples TRBV5-8 to TRBJ2-3; the match to TRBD2 covers 11 bases. This clonotype was sampled from a man between 40 and 70 years old with stage II lung adenocarcinoma. The CDR3 region has the DNA TGTGCCAGCAGCTTACTAGCGGGGGCTGGGGATACGCAGTATTTT. Protein product: CASSLLAGAGDTQYF.